A selection of T cell receptor beta chains follows, all from one sample in a study of blood T cell repertoires in COVID-19. Profiled with immunoSEQ multiplex PCR; TCRdb holds only in-frame clones, not every one. The sample includes a few hundred thousand clones, 86% of them seen just once. Source material: PBMCs or T cells enriched from blood (not recorded which). The receptors originated from a woman aged 30 to 39 who had been exposed to COVID-19. The CDR3 runs from the conserved cysteine through the conserved F or W. The D gene is left open where the match is weak. Not every row has a clone size; where given, it reads once, few, many or a size class.

D	size	V	J	DNA	CDR3
NA	NA	TRBV19	TRBJ1-4	TGTGCCAGTAGTAACCAACAGGGATCTACAACTAATGAAAAACTGTTTTTT	CASSNQQGSTTNEKLFF
NA	NA	TRBV24-1	TRBJ2-1	TGTGCCACCAGTGATTGGCACAGTTACAATGAGCAGTTCTTC	CATSDWHSYNEQFF
NA	NA	TRBV19	TRBJ1-2	TGTGCCAGTACCCCAACAGGGAATGGCTACACCTTC	CASTPTGNGYTF
NA	NA	TRBV7-2	TRBJ1-1	TGTGCCAGCAGCTTAACGGCGGCGGGGGCGCCGTCGAACACTGAAGCTTTCTTT	CASSLTAAGAPSNTEAFF
NA	NA	TRBV5-1	TRBJ2-7	TGCGCCAGCAGCTTCACAGGTTTGAACGAGCAGTACTTC	CASSFTGLNEQYF
NA	NA	TRBV5-5	TRBJ2-2	TGTGCCAGCAGCTCGCTTTTGGTCAGTATCACCGGGGAGCTGTTTTTT	CASSSLLVSITGELFF
TRBD1	NA	TRBV19	TRBJ2-3	TGTGCCAGTAGGGACAGGGGAATTAGCACAGATACGCAGTATTTT	CASRDRGISTDTQYF
NA	NA	TRBV7-3	TRBJ1-3	TGTGCCACCCGATCCAAACGGGACTCTGGAAACACCATATATTTT	CATRSKRDSGNTIYF
NA	NA	TRBV30	TRBJ1-6	TGTGCCTGGAGTGTAAGGGCAGGCACGGCCGGGGGTTCACCCCTCCACTTT	CAWSVRAGTAGGSPLHF
NA	NA	TRBV1	TRBJ2-6	TGCACCAGCAGCGGCAGTCGGGCCAACGTCCTGACTTTC	CTSSGSRANVLTF
NA	NA	TRBV10-3	TRBJ2-7	TGTGCCGGTGGGGCGGAATCCTACGAGCAGTACTTC	CAGGAESYEQYF
TRBD1	NA	TRBV6-5	TRBJ1-3	TGTGCCAGCAGCGGGACAGTCTCTGGAAACACCATATATTTT	CASSGTVSGNTIYF
TRBD1	NA	TRBV20-1	TRBJ1-6	TGCAGTGCTAGTACAGGGGGAGATTCTTCACCCCTCCACTTT	CSASTGGDSSPLHF
NA	NA	TRBV4-2	TRBJ1-1	TGTGCCAGCAGCCAAGATCGCCGGACAGCGCTAATGAACACTGAAGCTTTCTTT	CASSQDRRTALMNTEAFF
TRBD1	NA	TRBV2	TRBJ2-7	TGTGCCAGCAAGAGAGGACAGGCCCTTTACGAGCAGTACTTC	CASKRGQALYEQYF
TRBD1	once	TRBV24-1	TRBJ1-5	TGTGCCACCAGTGAACCAGACAGGGGGCCCAATCAGCCCCAGCATTTT	CATSEPDRGPNQPQHF
TRBD2	NA	TRBV30	TRBJ2-7	TGTGCCTGGAGTGGGCTAGCGGGGGCTGGGGGCGAGCAGTACTTC	CAWSGLAGAGGEQYF
NA	NA	TRBV5-6	TRBJ1-2	TGTGCCAGCAGCTTGCGTTTATTCCTGGCCTATGGCTACACCTTC	CASSLRLFLAYGYTF
NA	few	TRBV10-3	TRBJ1-6	TGTGCCATCAGTGGGGCAGGCCCGAGAAATAATTCACCCCTCCACTTT	CAISGAGPRNNSPLHF
NA	NA	TRBV9	TRBJ1-3	TGTGCCAGCAGCGACACCACGGAGGGCTCTGGAAACACCATATATTTT	CASSDTTEGSGNTIYF
NA	NA	TRBV5-1	TRBJ2-5	TGCGCCAGCAGCTTGGAACGGGGGGCTACCCGACCCCAGTACTTC	CASSLERGATRPQYF
TRBD1	NA	TRBV10-3	TRBJ1-2	TGTGCCATCAGTGAGGGACAGGGGGCGAACTATGGCTACACCTTC	CAISEGQGANYGYTF
TRBD2	NA	TRBV7-8	TRBJ2-7	TGTGCCAGCAGCCCTAGCGGGAGCTCCTACGAGCAGTACTTC	CASSPSGSSYEQYF
TRBD2	once	TRBV15	TRBJ2-3	TGTGCCACCAGCAGAGCCCCCGGGACTAGTCACGATACGCAGTATTTT	CATSRAPGTSHDTQYF
NA	NA	TRBV5-6	TRBJ2-4	TGTGCCAGCAGCTTGGGCCGGTCCAAAAACATTCAGTACTTC	CASSLGRSKNIQYF
NA	NA	TRBV3-1/TRBV3-2	TRBJ1-6	TGTGCCAGCAGCCCGAGGCCGATTGGGTTTAATAATTCACCCCTCCACTTT	CASSPRPIGFNNSPLHF
TRBD1	NA	TRBV5-1	TRBJ1-6	TGCGCCAGCAGCCTGAGACAGGGGAGGTCACCCCTCCACTTT	CASSLRQGRSPLHF
NA	NA	TRBV7-3	TRBJ2-1	TGTGCCAGCAACCCTATACCGGGGGCCTACAATGAGCAGTTCTTC	CASNPIPGAYNEQFF
TRBD2	NA	TRBV4-2	TRBJ2-4	TGTGCCAGCAGCCCAAGGGGCAGCGGGGAACCCAAAAACATTCAGTACTTC	CASSPRGSGEPKNIQYF
TRBD1	few	TRBV6-5	TRBJ1-6	TGTGCCAGCAGCGGACAGGCTGGTAATTCACCCCTCCACTTT	CASSGQAGNSPLHF
TRBD1	NA	TRBV14	TRBJ2-2	TGTGCCAGCAGCCACGGGACAGGGTGGTCCGGGGAGCTGTTTTTT	CASSHGTGWSGELFF
NA	NA	TRBV10-2	TRBJ1-1	TGCGCCAGCCGGGAGCAGGGAAACACTGAAGCTTTCTTT	CASREQGNTEAFF
TRBD1	NA	TRBV5-1	TRBJ1-2	TGCGCCAGCAGCCTGACAGGGGGAAGAAACTATGGCTACACCTTC	CASSLTGGRNYGYTF